This entry lists 31 T cell receptor beta chains sequenced from one sample in a study of T cells in Graves' hyperthyroidism and ophthalmopathy. Amplified TCR beta CDR3 regions came from RNA transcripts. Carried out on the TCR CDR3, a first-round RT-PCR used the HTBI primer set. One entry per CDR3 protein results from TCRdb running MiXCR on the multiplex PCR reads. The table has 500,000 to 750,000 distinct CDR3 sequences, about 14% seen once. Specimen: blood. All receptors derive from a woman in her late teens or twenties with Graves' ophthalmopathy.

This clonotype was seen many times. For the CDR3, the DNA is TGTGCCAGTAGCTGGGACAGCCTCTCCTACGAGCAGTACTTC. Its translation: CASSWDSLSYEQYF. V is TRBV19 and J is TRBJ2-7; 7 nucleotides agree with TRBD1. The length of the CDR3 is 14 residues. The germline V gene encodes CDR1 LNHDA and CDR2 SQIVND (reference sequence). Trimming at V came to 6 bases and at J to 0 bases, leaving 5 bases not matched to a gene.

This clonotype was detected ten times or more. The genes are TRBV6-2 or TRBV6-3 and TRBJ2-5; D remains ambiguous. Germline V gene lookup returns CDR1 MNHEY and CDR2 SVGEGT. Trimming took 2 bases from V and 1 from J, leaving 8 bases between them. The CDR3 loop spans 14 amino acids. In DNA form, the CDR3 reads TGTGCCAGCAGTTACACGGCCATCCAAGAGACCCAGTACTTC. As protein: CASSYTAIQETQYF.

This clonotype was seen more than once but under ten times. J is TRBJ2-5 and V is TRBV4-1; D may be TRBD2 (6 bases). Trimming removed 4 bases from V and 5 bases from J, with 20 bases in between. The germline V gene encodes CDR1 MGHRA and CDR2 YSYEKL. The CDR3 totals 16 residues. The CDR3 sequence is CASSLVGLAQRETQYF. The CDR3 DNA reads TGCGCCAGCAGCCTCGTCGGGCTAGCGCAACGGGAGACCCAGTACTTC.

This chain links TRBV6-1 with TRBJ2-7; a weak D match, TRBD1 (5 bases). V lost 6 bases, J lost 4 bases, and 16 bases lay in between. Germline CDR1 is MNHNS and CDR2 is SASEGT. The CDR3 covers 14 residues. CDR3: CASSGHRYGYEQYF. CDR3 DNA sequence: TGTGCCAGCAGCGGACACCGGTATGGTTACGAGCAGTACTTC.

Ten or more counts support this clonotype. The chain combines TRBV18 with TRBJ2-2; D remains unclear. The CDR3 consists of 14 residues. Per germline, CDR1 KGHSH and CDR2 LQKENI. The germline V and J ends were trimmed by 2 bases and 3 bases, with 7 bases remaining between them. This chain's CDR3 is CASSPGQDTGELFF. For the CDR3, the DNA is TGTGCCAGCTCACCAGGGCAGGACACCGGGGAGCTGTTTTTT.

Many counts were recorded for this clonotype. The V and J genes are TRBV7-9 and TRBJ2-3; 7 bases fit TRBD2. Germline V lookup: CDR1 SEHNR, CDR2 FQNEAQ (reference sequence). This CDR3 comprises 12 residues. V gave up 5 bases and J gave up 11 bases; unmatched junction bases: 7. Here the CDR3 DNA reads TGTGCCAGCAGCCAAAGCGGGACTCAGCAGTATTTT. It is translated as CASSQSGTQQYF.

This clonotype was seen more than once but under ten times. This chain uses TRBV19 with TRBJ2-7; D is ambiguous. The germline V and J ends were trimmed by 8 bases and 3 bases, with 14 bases remaining between them. The germline V gene has CDR1 LNHDA and CDR2 SQIVND (reference sequence). The CDR3 covers 13 residues. The CDR3 bases are TGTGCCAGTGGGGTCCAGCTACGCTACGAGCAGTACTTC. Its translation: CASGVQLRYEQYF.

In its sample, this clonotype was seen many times. J is TRBJ1-1 and V is TRBV10-3; 7 nucleotides align to TRBD1. Germline-derived CDR1 and CDR2 are ENHRY and SYGVKD. There are 16 residues in the CDR3. J lost 0 bases, V lost 6 bases, and 10 bases had no gene match. The CDR3 DNA follows: TGTGCCATCAGCTTCACCGGAGGACAGGTGAACACTGAAGCTTTCTTT. This sequence encodes CAISFTGGQVNTEAFF.

This clonotype was seen many times. V and J are TRBV5-6 and TRBJ1-1; TRBD1 is a possible D gene (6 bases). Per germline, CDR1 SGHDT and CDR2 YYEEEE. The V gene lost 1 base and the J gene lost 3 bases, with 19 bases spanning the gap. The CDR3 runs 17 residues. In nucleotides, the CDR3 is TGTGCCAGCAGCTTGTTCGGGGGCTCAAGGAGGGACACTGAAGCTTTCTTT. Translated, it gives CASSLFGGSRRDTEAFF.

This clonotype was counted only a few times. The rearrangement joins TRBV5-1 to TRBJ2-3; 8 bases match TRBD2. The germline V gene encodes CDR1 SGHRS and CDR2 YFSETQ. This CDR3 contains 15 residues. The junction had 12 bases not matched to a gene; V was cut back by 6 bases and J by 6 bases. DNA for the CDR3: TGCGCCAGCATGAAACGGGAGGGCCTCTTGGATACGCAGTATTTT. Translation: CASMKREGLLDTQYF.

The chain employs TRBV6-1 and TRBJ1-2, with D perhaps TRBD1 (6 bases). Deletions cut 10 bases from V and 2 bases from J, with 20 bases between. The germline CDR1 and CDR2 sequences are MNHNS and SASEGT. The CDR3 loop spans 15 amino acids. The CDR3 region has the DNA TGTGCCACCCTTACCCGGGACACCCACAACTATGGCTACACCTTC. It specifies CATLTRDTHNYGYTF.

This clonotype was observed a few times. The chain has TRBV9 and TRBJ2-3, with D perhaps TRBD2 (5 bases). The V end lost 4 bases, the J end lost 3 bases, and 15 bases lay between the germline ends. The CDR3 sequence is 15 residues long. The germline V gene has CDR1 SGDLS and CDR2 YYNGEE. The CDR3 is CASSPGNVQTDTQYF. The CDR3 coding sequence is TGTGCCAGCAGCCCGGGGAACGTGCAAACAGATACGCAGTATTTT.

This clonotype was counted many times. The V gene is TRBV11-2, the J gene TRBJ2-7, with D possibly TRBD2 on 6 matching bases. This CDR3 has 13 residues. V lost 5 bases and J 4 bases, leaving 12 bases between the germline ends. The germline CDR1 and CDR2 sequences are SGHAT and FQNNGV. CDR3 sequence: CASSRGATYEQYF. The CDR3 nucleotides are TGTGCCAGCAGCCGCGGGGCGACGTACGAGCAGTACTTC.

There are a few counts of this clonotype. This rearrangement joins TRBV7-9 to TRBJ2-6, with 12 bases lining up with TRBD1. Germline assignment: CDR1 SEHNR and CDR2 FQNEAQ (reference sequence). The CDR3 is 18 residues long. Trimming cost V 6 bases and J 2 bases; bases outside gene matches: 8. The CDR3 is CASSGGTGGWAGANVLTF. DNA of the CDR3: TGTGCCAGCAGTGGAGGGACAGGGGGCTGGGCTGGGGCCAACGTCCTGACTTTC. Based on the CDR3 plus reference TRBV7-9 and TRBJ2-6, the full variable domain is DTGVSQNPRHKITKRGQNVTFRCDPISEHNRLYWYRQTLGQGPEFLTYFQNEAQLEKSRLLSDRFSAERPKGSFSTLEIQRTEQGDSAMYLCASSGGTGGWAGANVLTFGAGSRLTVL.

There are a few counts of this clonotype. In nucleotides, the CDR3 is TGTGCCTGGAGTGGCCCTTTACTAGATACGCAGTATTTT. This sequence encodes CAWSGPLLDTQYF. The chain uses TRBV30 and TRBJ2-3; D is unclear. The V end was cut by 1 base, the J end by 5 bases, with 10 bases between. The germline gives CDR1 GTSNPN, CDR2 SVGIG (reference sequence). The CDR3 sequence is 13 residues long.

This clonotype has ten or more counts. The DNA of the CDR3 is TGTGCCAGCAGCATCCTTGAGCGGAACACCGGGGAGCTGTTTTTT. It encodes CASSILERNTGELFF. The V and J genes are TRBV7-8 and TRBJ2-2, with unresolved D. Trimming took off 5 bases at V and 1 base at J, with 11 bases between the two ends. The germline gives CDR1 SGHVS, CDR2 FQNEAQ. The CDR3 consists of 15 residues.

This clonotype has a single count. This chain uses TRBV6-2 or TRBV6-3 with TRBJ2-7, with unresolved D. The V end was cut by 7 bases, the J end by 7 bases, with 17 bases between. The germline gives CDR1 MNHEY, CDR2 SVGEGT. CDR3 length: 13 residues. The CDR3 is CASTKDPFGEQYF. CDR3 sequence (DNA): TGTGCCAGCACCAAGGACCCTTTTGGAGAGCAGTACTTC.

The table lists this clonotype with a few counts. Here the CDR3 reads CASSLRGSDYGYTF. Here the CDR3 DNA reads TGTGCCAGCAGCTTACGGGGCAGCGACTATGGCTACACCTTC. V and J are TRBV7-8 and TRBJ1-2; tentatively, D is TRBD1 (5 bases). The CDR3 spans 14 residues. V lost 2 bases and J lost 3, with 10 bases in between. Germline CDR1 SGHVS, CDR2 FQNEAQ.

The CDR3 DNA reads as TGTGCCAGTAGTCTGTCGGGACGGAGATTCTACGAGCAGTACTTC. The encoded protein is CASSLSGRRFYEQYF. This chain connects TRBV19 to TRBJ2-7; D possibly uses TRBD1 or TRBD2 (5 bases each). CDR3 length equals 15 residues. Germline V gene sequence: CDR1 LNHDA, CDR2 SQIVND (reference sequence). Trimming removed 5 bases from V and 3 bases from J, with 17 bases in between.

This clonotype was observed a few times. The rearrangement joins TRBV5-1 to TRBJ2-7, with 7 bases aligning to TRBD2. Germline-derived CDR1 and CDR2 are SGHRS and YFSETQ. The junction had 11 bases not matched to a gene; V was cut back by 4 bases and J by 4 bases. This CDR3 comprises 15 residues. Written as DNA, the CDR3 is TGCGCCAGCAGCCCTCTAGCGGATTTAGGGTACGAGCAGTACTTC. Amino acids: CASSPLADLGYEQYF.

This clonotype appeared many times. The rearrangement uses TRBV29-1 and TRBJ2-3, with D possibly being TRBD1 (6 bases). This CDR3 comprises 15 residues. CDR1 is SQVTM, CDR2 ANQGSEA, per germline. V lost 7 bases, J lost 1 base, and 18 bases lay in between. CDR3 DNA: TGCAGCGCACCCGAGTGGTCAGGGGGCACAGATACGCAGTATTTT. Translating gives CSAPEWSGGTDTQYF.

The rearrangement uses TRBV7-3 and TRBJ1-6; possible D gene TRBD1, 5 bases. Per the germline V gene, CDR1 is SGHTA and CDR2 is FQGTGA. V was cut by 5 bases and J by 2 bases, with 10 bases left in between. The CDR3 is 15 amino acids. DNA for the CDR3: TGTGCCAGCAGCCTCGACAGCGCCTATAATTCACCCCTCCACTTT. Protein: CASSLDSAYNSPLHF.

The DNA for the CDR3 is TGTGCCAGCAGCTTAGGGACAGATTTGAACACCGGGGAGCTGTTTTTT. Protein product: CASSLGTDLNTGELFF. V usage is TRBV11-3 and J usage is TRBJ2-2, with TRBD1 as a possible D gene (6 bases). Trimming left V 1 base short and J 1 base short, with 10 bases between. The length of the CDR3 is 16 residues. Germline V gene lookup returns CDR1 SGHNT and CDR2 YENEEA.

Only a few counts were recorded for this clonotype. This chain joins TRBV20-1 and TRBJ2-7; 8 nucleotides match TRBD1. The CDR3 totals 13 residues. Germline V CDR1 and CDR2: DFQATT, SNEGSKA (reference sequence). V lost 4 bases and J lost 3; bases outside the gene matches: 5. This chain's CDR3 is CSATQGARYEQYF. As DNA, the CDR3 is TGCAGTGCTACTCAGGGGGCGCGCTACGAGCAGTACTTC.

The chain is built from TRBV6-1 and TRBJ2-4; weak D call: TRBD1 (6 bases). The CDR3 spans 11 residues. Germline loops: CDR1 MNHNS, CDR2 SASEGT. Trimming pared 6 bases from V and 9 bases from J, leaving 9 bases between. CDR3 DNA sequence: TGTGCCAGCAGCCGGGACACCATTCAGTACTTC. Protein: CASSRDTIQYF.

The chain employs TRBV27 and TRBJ2-1; the match to TRBD2 covers 12 bases. V dropped 4 bases and J dropped 7; count of bases not matched to a gene: 8. This CDR3 is 16 amino acids long. CDR1 is MNHEY, CDR2 SMNVEV, per germline (reference sequence). In DNA form, the CDR3 reads TGTGCCAGCAGTTCTCCTACTAGCGGGGGGTTTAATGAGCAGTTCTTC. Its translation is CASSSPTSGGFNEQFF.

This clonotype was seen a handful of times. The chain couples TRBV4-3 to TRBJ1-1; TRBD1 matches 8 bases. Germline V gives CDR1 LGHNA, CDR2 YSLEER. The CDR3 totals 15 residues. V shed 4 bases and J 11 bases; nucleotides not matched to a gene: 15. The CDR3 DNA reads TGCGCCAGCAGCCCCTCGACAGGGGCTACACTGAATGCTTTCTTT. Amino acids: CASSPSTGATLNAFF.

This clonotype was counted ten times or more. J is TRBJ2-3 and V is TRBV7-9; tentative D call: TRBD2 (5 bases). The germline V gene has CDR1 SEHNR and CDR2 FQNEAQ (reference sequence). The V and J ends lost 5 bases and 3 bases respectively, with 15 bases between them. CDR3 length: 15 amino acids. This CDR3 is CASSPGGLGTDTQYF. The CDR3 DNA sequence: TGTGCCAGCAGCCCAGGAGGATTAGGGACAGATACGCAGTATTTT.

This chain connects TRBV5-1 to TRBJ2-6; maybe TRBD2 (6 bases). V was pared by 1 base and J by 1 base, with 9 bases between. Germline V CDR1 and CDR2: SGHRS, YFSETQ. The CDR3 runs 16 residues. The CDR3 DNA is TGCGCCAGCAGCTTGTTTCGGGGGTCTGGGGCCAACGTCCTGACTTTC. Translated, it gives CASSLFRGSGANVLTF.

For this clonotype: This may arise from a read error, as a much more abundant clone is one base away. The genes are TRBV6-1 and TRBJ2-1, with a weak D call TRBD2 (5 bases). This CDR3 region has 12 residues. Germline-derived CDR1 and CDR2 are MNHNS and SASEGT. V lost 11 bases and J lost 10, with 18 bases in between. The CDR3 loop is CAGGDSEVEQFF. CDR3 nucleotides: TGTGCCGGCGGTGATAGCGAGGTAGAGCAGTTCTTC.

Turning to this clonotype: One base away lies a much larger clone, so this may be a sequencing read error. No conserved phenylalanine or tryptophan is present at the end of the CDR3, so a read error is the likely explanation. CDR3 DNA: TGTGCCAGCACAGGAGGGGACGCCGAAAGGAACACTGAAGCTTTCTGT. This codes for CASTGGDAERNTEAFC. This chain connects TRBV28 to TRBJ1-1, with D possibly being TRBD1 (5 bases). The CDR3 extends over 16 amino acids. V lost 7 bases to trimming and J lost 1 base, with 19 bases between them. Germline-derived CDR1 and CDR2 are MDHEN and SYDVKM.